The rows below give T cell receptor beta chains drawn from one sample of a study of siplizumab effects on memory and regulatory T cells. This table comes from immunoSEQ multiplex PCR, and its TCRdb copy is limited to in-frame clones, with some not included. The sample holds around 100,000 clones, 94% seen once. The source material was non-Treg CD4+ T cells sorted from blood. The receptors stem from a human donor in good health. Both conserved end residues are part of each CDR3. D genes are given only for firm matches.

TRBJ1-1	.	TRBV10-2	TGCGCCAGCAGTGATTGGCAGGAGAACACTGAAGCTTTCTTT	CASSDWQENTEAFF
TRBJ2-1	TRBD2	TRBV18	TGTGCCAGCTCACCACTAGCGGGCCGCCACAATGAGCAGTTCTTC	CASSPLAGRHNEQFF
TRBJ2-7	TRBD1	TRBV6-4	TGTGCCAGCAGTGGCAACAGGGGGTGGGGGTCCTACGAGCAGTACTTC	CASSGNRGWGSYEQYF
TRBJ2-1	.	TRBV2	TGTGCCAGCCGGAGACTAGGCAATGAGCAGTTCTTC	CASRRLGNEQFF
TRBJ1-2	.	TRBV19	TGTGCCAGTAGTAGTCGGGGGCAAAACTATGGCTACACCTTC	CASSSRGQNYGYTF
TRBJ2-5	TRBD1	TRBV18	TGTGCCAGCTCACCAATGGACAGGGAGACCCAGTACTTC	CASSPMDRETQYF
TRBJ2-5	TRBD2	TRBV9	TGTGCCAGCAGCTCGGGAGAAGGCGGGGGTCTCCAAGAGACCCAGTACTTC	CASSSGEGGGLQETQYF
TRBJ2-3	.	TRBV5-1	TGCGCCAGCAGCTTGGCCCCACTCCGGAGCACAGATACGCAGTATTTT	CASSLAPLRSTDTQYF
TRBJ1-2	.	TRBV6-1	TGTGCCAGCAGTATTTCCAGGGCCCATGGCTACACCTTC	CASSISRAHGYTF
TRBJ2-5	.	TRBV11-1	TGTGCCAGCAGCTTAAATTCGGCCACAGTCTTAGAGACCCAGTACTTC	CASSLNSATVLETQYF
TRBJ2-4	TRBD2	TRBV6-5	TGTGCCAGCAGGGTTAGCGGGAGGGCCGGAAACATTCAGTACTTC	CASRVSGRAGNIQYF
TRBJ2-1	.	TRBV7-9	TGTGCCAGCACCATTGACAGCTACAATGAGCAGTTCTTC	CASTIDSYNEQFF
TRBJ1-1	.	TRBV5-1	TGCGCCAGCAGCTTGGCCCCCAAGCCGACAGAGAACACTGAAGCTTTCTTT	CASSLAPKPTENTEAFF
TRBJ2-3	.	TRBV4-2	TGTGCCAGCAGCCAAGATCGGACAGCAACAGATACGCAGTATTTT	CASSQDRTATDTQYF
TRBJ2-3	TRBD2	TRBV6-5	TGTGCCAGCAGTTCCCCAGCGGGAGGGAACCCAGATACGCAGTATTTT	CASSSPAGGNPDTQYF
TRBJ1-2	.	TRBV4-1	TGCGCCAGCAGCCAAGAATGGACGAACTATGGCTACACCTTC	CASSQEWTNYGYTF
TRBJ1-1	.	TRBV9	TGTGCCAGCAGCGCCTCATTGAACACTGAAGCTTTCTTT	CASSASLNTEAFF